The next 25 T cell receptor beta chains were all read from a single sample in a study of T cell changes during pregnancy in multiple sclerosis. Measured with immunoSEQ multiplex PCR; TCRdb has only the in-frame clones, and not every one. The sample consists of about 87,000 clones, around 93% of them appearing once. Source: peripheral blood, taken in the third trimester of pregnancy. These receptors all stem from a female donor in good health, enrolled as a control in a pregnancy study.

The gene calls are TRBV2 and TRBJ1-4; perhaps TRBD1 as D (6 bases). The CDR3 is 15 residues long. Germline lookup yields CDR1 SNHLY and CDR2 FYNNEI. Trimming removed 7 bases at V and 6 bases at J, with 18 bases between. The CDR3 bases are TGTGCCAGCAACCGAGCCGGGACATTAGATGAAAAACTGTTTTTT. It specifies CASNRAGTLDEKLFF.

This chain connects TRBV2 to TRBJ2-2; 9 bases are a match to TRBD2. The germline V gene has CDR1 SNHLY and CDR2 FYNNEI. The CDR3 contains 15 residues. Trimming took 6 bases from V and 5 from J; bases not matched to a gene: 7. CDR3 protein: CASREREVGTGELFF. CDR3 coding DNA: TGTGCCAGCAGGGAGCGGGAGGTCGGAACCGGGGAGCTGTTTTTT.

The rearrangement links TRBV29-1 to TRBJ2-1; possibly TRBD2 for D (6 bases). CDR1 is SQVTM and CDR2 is ANQGSEA in the germline V gene. CDR3 length equals 15 residues. Trimming left V 4 bases short and J 2 bases short, with 15 bases between. The CDR3 loop is CSVVNWAGTYNEQFF. The CDR3 DNA reads TGCAGCGTTGTCAACTGGGCGGGAACCTACAATGAGCAGTTCTTC.

The V call is TRBV4-1, the J call TRBJ2-5, with 9 bases aligning to TRBD1. In germline, CDR1 is MGHRA, CDR2 YSYEKL. The CDR3 spans 16 residues. After removal of 4 bases from V and 4 bases from J, the junction contained 10 bases not matched to a gene. In DNA form, the CDR3 reads TGCGCCAGCAGCCCCACACCGGGACAGGGAGGAGAGACCCAGTACTTC. This gives the protein CASSPTPGQGGETQYF.

This clone was recorded only once. The chain is built from TRBV28 and TRBJ2-3, with D unclear. Germline CDR1 is MDHEN and CDR2 is SYDVKM. Trimming took 5 bases from V and 1 from J, leaving 13 bases between them. This CDR3 has 15 residues. DNA for the CDR3: TGTGCCAGCAGTACCCCCCTGGCAGGCACAGATACGCAGTATTTT. Residues: CASSTPLAGTDTQYF.

The CDR3 DNA reads TGTGCCAGCAGTCCCTTCGGGGTTAGTCACACTGAAGCTTTCTTT. Translation: CASSPFGVSHTEAFF. The chain is built from TRBV6-6 and TRBJ1-1; D is unresolved. V was cut by 5 bases and J by 3 bases, with 16 bases left in between. Per germline, CDR1 MNHNY and CDR2 SVGAGI (reference sequence). This CDR3 is 15 amino acids long.

This rearrangement joins TRBV6-1 to TRBJ2-3; tentative D call: TRBD2 (6 bases). Trimming removed 6 bases from V and 3 bases from J, with 13 bases in between. The CDR3 runs to 14 residues. The germline V gene has CDR1 MNHNS and CDR2 SASEGT. The CDR3 is CASRQLRGTDTQYF. CDR3 sequence (DNA): TGTGCCAGCAGACAGCTTCGGGGGACAGATACGCAGTATTTT.

The chain has TRBV5-4 and TRBJ2-5, with 12 nucleotides matching TRBD2. This CDR3 is 16 amino acids long. Per the germline V gene, CDR1 is SGHNT and CDR2 is YYREEE (reference sequence). The ends lost 4 bases at V and 5 bases at J; junction bases unmatched: 9. CDR3 bases: TGTGCCAGCAGCCAACGACTAGCGGGAGTTGACGAGACCCAGTACTTC. Its protein product is CASSQRLAGVDETQYF. Supplemented by reference TRBV5-4 and TRBJ2-5, the full variable domain reads ETGVTQSPTHLIKTRGQQVTLRCSSQSGHNTVSWYQQALGQGPQFIFQYYREEENGRGNFPPRFSGLQFPNYSSELNVNALELDDSALYLCASSQRLAGVDETQYFGPGTRLLVL.

The chain recombines TRBV7-9 with TRBJ2-7, with 7 bases aligning to TRBD2. This CDR3 region has 15 residues. Germline V CDR1 and CDR2: SEHNR, FQNEAQ (reference sequence). V dropped 5 bases and J dropped 3; count of bases not matched to a gene: 10. The chain's CDR3 is CASSPRDGGFYEQYF. In DNA, the CDR3 is TGTGCCAGCAGCCCCCGGGACGGGGGGTTCTACGAGCAGTACTTC.

This chain connects TRBV30 to TRBJ1-2, with unresolved D. The ends were cut back, 5 bases at V and 6 bases at J, with 13 bases in the middle. CDR1 is GTSNPN, CDR2 SVGIG, per germline (reference sequence). CDR3 length: 12 residues. The CDR3 DNA reads TGTGCCTGGGCTCAGTTTAATGATGGCTACACCTTC. Its translation is CAWAQFNDGYTF.

The chain uses TRBV28 and TRBJ2-7; the D is unclear. Between the trimmed V and J ends, which lost 4 bases and 4 bases, there was a span of 8 bases. This CDR3 is 12 amino acids long. Germline V gives CDR1 MDHEN, CDR2 SYDVKM. CDR3 residues: CASSYIYYEQYF. CDR3 sequence (DNA): TGTGCCAGCAGTTACATATATTACGAGCAGTACTTC.

CDR3 nucleotide sequence: TGCGCCAGCAGCTTGCTAGGGGCGGCTAATGAAAAACTGTTTTTT. Translated, it gives CASSLLGAANEKLFF. The chain carries TRBV5-1 and TRBJ1-4, with a weak D call TRBD1 (5 bases). Trimming took 1 base from V and 3 from J, leaving 10 bases between them. Germline V gives CDR1 SGHRS, CDR2 YFSETQ. CDR3 size: 15 residues.

V is TRBV5-1 and J is TRBJ2-1; 8 bases align to TRBD2. This CDR3 has 15 amino acids. Germline CDR1 is SGHRS and CDR2 is YFSETQ. V was pared by 0 bases and J by 3 bases, with 2 bases of the junction left unmatched. Written as DNA, the CDR3 is TGCGCCAGCAGCTTGGCCGGGGGGGGCTACAATGAGCAGTTCTTC. Its protein product is CASSLAGGGYNEQFF.

V usage is TRBV5-4 and J usage is TRBJ2-3, with 10 bases aligning to TRBD1. The CDR3 is made up of 16 amino acids. Trimming took 0 bases from V and 3 from J; bases not matched to a gene: 4. The germline CDR1 and CDR2 sequences are SGHNT and YYREEE (reference sequence). The CDR3 DNA reads TGTGCCAGCAGCTTGGCCGGGACAGGGGCTACAGATACGCAGTATTTT. Translated: CASSLAGTGATDTQYF.

The V gene is TRBV27, the J gene TRBJ2-7; D perhaps matches TRBD1 (6 bases). Trimming shortened V by 1 base and J by 8 bases, and 15 bases separated the two germline ends. CDR1 is MNHEY, CDR2 SMNVEV, per germline (reference sequence). The CDR3 totals 14 residues. CDR3 bases: TGTGCCAGCAGTTTATTACACAGGGAGTCCAAGCAGTACTTC. Protein sequence: CASSLLHRESKQYF.

The gene calls are TRBV6-1 and TRBJ2-2; the D is unclear. Looked up from germline, CDR1 is MNHNS and CDR2 is SASEGT. This CDR3 spans 13 amino acids. V dropped 4 bases and J dropped 6 bases, with 9 bases sitting between them. CDR3 DNA sequence: TGTGCCAGCAGTGCAGCCCAGGCCGGGGAGCTGTTTTTT. Translated: CASSAAQAGELFF.

This chain joins TRBV29-1 and TRBJ1-4, with TRBD1 matching 9 bases. After removal of 7 bases from V and 5 bases from J, the junction contained 11 bases not matched to a gene. The germline V gene has CDR1 SQVTM and CDR2 ANQGSEA. This CDR3 is 15 amino acids long. DNA for the CDR3: TGCAGCGCTTTCCTTAAGGGACAGGGAAATGAAAAACTGTTTTTT. This translates into CSAFLKGQGNEKLFF.

V and J are TRBV7-8 and TRBJ2-6, with TRBD1 matching over 7 bases. V dropped 2 bases and J dropped 2; count of bases not matched to a gene: 0. CDR3 length: 15 residues. CDR1 and CDR2 from the germline V gene are SGHVS and FQNEAQ. The DNA of the CDR3 is TGTGCCAGCAGCTTACAGGGGGCTGGGGCCAACGTCCTGACTTTC. Translation gives CASSLQGAGANVLTF.

Here the CDR3 DNA reads TGTGCCAGCAGCCAGCCAGCTAGTTCCGGGGAGCTGTTTTTT. Protein: CASSQPASSGELFF. V usage is TRBV14 and J usage is TRBJ2-2; D remains unclear. The CDR3 runs to 14 residues. Trimming left V 3 bases short and J 6 bases short, with 11 bases between. Germline CDR1 is SGHDN and CDR2 is FVKESK.

The chain employs TRBV11-2 and TRBJ2-3, with 7 bases lining up with TRBD2. J gave up 4 bases and V 3 bases, and 7 bases lay outside the gene matches. Germline loops: CDR1 SGHAT, CDR2 FQNNGV. This CDR3 has 15 residues. CDR3 protein: CASSFRAGDSDTQYF. CDR3 in DNA: TGTGCCAGCAGCTTCCGGGCGGGAGATTCAGATACGCAGTATTTT.

The chain couples TRBV7-2 to TRBJ1-1; the match to TRBD1 covers 7 bases. The CDR3 has 16 residues. The germline V gene encodes CDR1 SGHTA and CDR2 FQGNSA. The V segment lost 1 base and the J segment 5 bases; nucleotides outside the gene matches: 10. The CDR3 nucleotides are TGTGCCAGCAGCTTAGGTCTCGGACCCAGGGGGACTGAAGCTTTCTTT. This translates into CASSLGLGPRGTEAFF.

The chain recombines TRBV25-1 with TRBJ2-2; 8 nucleotides line up with TRBD1. V was pared by 3 bases and J by 3 bases, with 0 bases of the junction left unmatched. Per germline, CDR1 MGHDK and CDR2 SYGVNS. The CDR3 has 14 amino acids. The CDR3 is CASSEDRDTGELFF. The CDR3 nucleotides are TGTGCCAGCAGTGAGGACAGGGACACCGGGGAGCTGTTTTTT.

The chain joins TRBV5-1 to TRBJ2-1, with D maybe TRBD1 (6 bases). V was pared by 0 bases and J by 7 bases, with 11 bases between. In germline, CDR1 is SGHRS, CDR2 YFSETQ. CDR3 length equals 14 residues. The CDR3 sequence is CASSLGGRGNEQFF. The CDR3 bases are TGCGCCAGCAGCTTGGGGGGCAGGGGTAATGAGCAGTTCTTC.

This sequence joins TRBV19 and TRBJ1-1, with unresolved D. V was trimmed by 4 bases and J by 0 bases, leaving 9 bases between them. Germline values: CDR1 LNHDA, CDR2 SQIVND (reference sequence). The CDR3 is 14 residues long. The CDR3 coding sequence is TGTGCCAGTAGTACCCGCGGGTTGAACACTGAAGCTTTCTTT. This translates into CASSTRGLNTEAFF.

The CDR3 is CASSFFQGIDEQYF. Written as DNA, the CDR3 is TGTGCCAGCAGCTTTTTCCAGGGAATTGACGAGCAGTACTTC. This chain uses TRBV13 with TRBJ2-7; the D gene is possibly TRBD1 (5 bases). CDR1 is PRHDT, CDR2 FYEKMQ, per germline (reference sequence). The CDR3 consists of 14 residues. The V end lost 3 bases, the J end lost 5 bases, and 14 bases lay between the germline ends.